Each of the 30 T cell receptor beta chains below was sequenced from the same sample in a study of cytomegalovirus exposure and HLA in healthy donors. PCR amplification relied on 60 Vbeta primers (plus 13 Jbeta primers). Using immunoSEQ multiplex PCR, the repertoire was profiled, and TCRdb retains in-frame clones only, with some absent. The sample includes 90,000 to 130,000 clones, around 75% of them seen just once. Sequenced material: PBMCs. The receptors here all came from a woman in her thirties in good health and CMV-seronegative.

This clone occurred a few times. The chain uses TRBV5-1 and TRBJ2-2, with 8 positions matching TRBD1. The junction had 3 bases not matched to a gene; V was cut back by 2 bases and J by 3 bases. CDR3 size: 15 residues. Germline-derived CDR1 and CDR2 are SGHRS and YFSETQ. The DNA of the CDR3 is TGCGCCAGCAGCTTAGCGGACAGGGACACCGGGGAGCTGTTTTTT. Protein product: CASSLADRDTGELFF. Full variable domain (missing parts from reference TRBV5-1 and TRBJ2-2): KAGVTQTPRYLIKTRGQQVTLSCSPISGHRSVSWYQQTPGQGLQFLFEYFSETQRNKGNFPGRFSGRQFSNSRSEMNVSTLELGDSALYLCASSLADRDTGELFFGEGSRLTVL.

The rearrangement uses TRBV5-1 and TRBJ2-3; D remains ambiguous. This CDR3 has 13 amino acids. Germline-derived CDR1 and CDR2 are SGHRS and YFSETQ. V was clipped by 4 bases and J by 6 bases, with 12 bases between them. The DNA for the CDR3 is TGCGCCAGCAGCCCCGGGTTTTCGGATACGCAGTATTTT. Translation gives CASSPGFSDTQYF.

The J gene is TRBJ1-5, the V gene TRBV10-3; 9 nucleotides match TRBD1. The CDR3 runs to 18 residues. Germline CDR1 reads ENHRY; CDR2 reads SYGVKD. Trimming cost V 3 bases and J 2 bases; bases outside gene matches: 11. The CDR3 loop reads CAISEATGGEVGNQPQHF. The CDR3 DNA reads TGTGCCATCAGTGAAGCGACAGGGGGTGAGGTCGGCAATCAGCCCCAGCATTTT.

This clone was detected a few times. The chain couples TRBV19 to TRBJ1-1; 7 bases are shared with TRBD1. V trimming: 5 bases; J trimming: 1 base; junction bases outside the gene matches: 13. The V gene's germline CDR1 is LNHDA and CDR2 SQIVND (reference sequence). CDR3 length: 17 amino acids. CDR3 DNA: TGTGCCAGTAGTGCGGCAGGGGGAATAGGCCCGAACACTGAAGCTTTCTTT. As protein: CASSAAGGIGPNTEAFF.

The gene calls are TRBV9 and TRBJ2-3; 11 positions match TRBD2. Germline V CDR1 and CDR2: SGDLS, YYNGEE. V was clipped by 0 bases and J by 6 bases; unmatched bases: 9. The CDR3 loop spans 17 amino acids. CDR3 in DNA: TGTGCCAGCAGCGTAGTTCCGACTAGCGGGGTTGTGGATACGCAGTATTTT. It is translated as CASSVVPTSGVVDTQYF. The whole variable domain, remainder taken from reference TRBV9 and TRBJ2-3, is DSGVTQTPKHLITATGQRVTLRCSPRSGDLSVYWYQQSLDQGLQFLIQYYNGEERAKGNILERFSAQQFPDLHSELNLSSLELGDSALYFCASSVVPTSGVVDTQYFGPGTRLTVL.

This sequence joins TRBV21-1 and TRBJ2-5; the D segment call TRBD1 is taken from the table without a DNA check. TRBV21-1 is shown as a pseudogene. The CDR3 sequence is 15 residues long. In nucleotides, the CDR3 is TGTGCCAGCAGCGGCGACAGGGGTTGGCAAGAGACCCAGTACTTC. It codes for CASSGDRGWQETQYF.

This chain connects TRBV6-5 to TRBJ1-1; D remains ambiguous. Germline CDR1 is MNHEY and CDR2 is SVGAGI. The CDR3 consists of 10 residues. V lost 8 bases, J lost 6 bases, and 7 bases lay in between. CDR3 in amino acids: CASAGSEAFF. The CDR3 region has the DNA TGTGCCAGCGCGGGTTCTGAAGCTTTCTTT.

V usage is TRBV4-3 and J usage is TRBJ2-3, with D hard to call. The ends were cut back, 1 base at V and 0 bases at J, with 8 bases in the middle. CDR3 length: 15 amino acids. In germline, CDR1 is LGHNA, CDR2 YSLEER. The CDR3 DNA reads as TGCGCCAGCAGCCAAGTGCAGGCCAGCACAGATACGCAGTATTTT. This gives the protein CASSQVQASTDTQYF.

This clone has just a few counts. The chain joins TRBV19 to TRBJ2-2; 11 bases are a match to TRBD2. The V segment lost 2 bases and the J segment 3 bases; nucleotides outside the gene matches: 20. Per the germline V gene, CDR1 is LNHDA and CDR2 is SQIVND (reference sequence). The CDR3 is 22 amino acids. The CDR3 DNA follows: TGTGCCAGTAGTATATCCCCACAAGCTAGCGGGAGGAGAGGTGGGGACACCGGGGAGCTGTTTTTT. The encoded protein is CASSISPQASGRRGGDTGELFF.

The chain uses TRBV19 and TRBJ2-3; 8 bases are shared with TRBD1. With 0 bases clipped from V and 1 base from J, the junction kept 12 bases outside the gene matches. Germline CDR1 LNHDA, CDR2 SQIVND (reference sequence). This CDR3 is built from 19 residues. As DNA, the CDR3 is TGTGCCAGTAGTATAGAGGGGCAGGGGGCCGGGATAGGCACAGATACGCAGTATTTT. This codes for CASSIEGQGAGIGTDTQYF.

In its sample, this clone was seen a few times. The J gene is TRBJ2-1, the V gene TRBV27; the D gene is possibly TRBD2 (5 bases). The CDR3 is made up of 13 amino acids. Per the germline V gene, CDR1 is MNHEY and CDR2 is SMNVEV (reference sequence). The V gene lost 10 bases and the J gene lost 9 bases, with 19 bases spanning the gap. The CDR3 sequence: CATSRAKVAEQFF. The CDR3 DNA sequence: TGTGCCACCTCGCGGGCCAAGGTAGCTGAGCAGTTCTTC.

V usage is TRBV6-5 and J usage is TRBJ2-4, with TRBD1 identical over 8 bases. The CDR3 covers 12 residues. Germline CDR1 MNHEY, CDR2 SVGAGI. With V trimmed by 8 bases and J by 9 bases, 6 bases remained unmatched. This CDR3 reads CASRTGFGIQYF. The CDR3 bases are TGTGCCAGCCGGACAGGGTTTGGCATTCAGTACTTC.

V usage is TRBV7-7 and J usage is TRBJ2-2, with a tentative D call TRBD2 (7 bases). The CDR3 loop spans 15 amino acids. The germline V gene encodes CDR1 SSHAT and CDR2 FNYEAQ (reference sequence). CDR3 amino acids: CASRGGSVNTGELFF. Here the CDR3 DNA reads TGTGCTAGTAGGGGGGGCAGTGTGAACACCGGGGAGCTGTTTTTT.

This sequence joins TRBV14 and TRBJ2-7; 7 nucleotides agree with TRBD1. The V and J ends lost 3 bases and 5 bases, in that order; junction bases with no gene match: 4. The CDR3 extends over 13 amino acids. Per germline, CDR1 SGHDN and CDR2 FVKESK. CDR3: CASSQNQGDEQYF. The CDR3 region has the DNA TGTGCCAGCAGCCAGAACCAGGGGGACGAGCAGTACTTC.

The rearrangement joins TRBV5-6 to TRBJ1-1; no definite D call. The CDR3 is made up of 13 amino acids. The germline V and J ends were trimmed by 5 bases and 10 bases, with 18 bases remaining between them. The germline V gene has CDR1 SGHDT and CDR2 YYEEEE. The CDR3 sequence is CASSSIAGTGAFF. The CDR3 DNA follows: TGTGCCAGCAGTTCGATCGCGGGTACGGGAGCTTTCTTT.

This chain uses TRBV10-1 with TRBJ1-6; D not resolved. Trimming left V 0 bases short and J 12 bases short, with 15 bases between. The CDR3 sequence is 15 residues long. CDR1 is WNHNN, CDR2 SYGVQD, per germline (reference sequence). This CDR3 reads CASSESAAEGLPLHF. In nucleotides, the CDR3 is TGCGCCAGCAGTGAGTCTGCGGCCGAGGGTCTACCCCTCCACTTT.

The sample holds a few counts of this clone. The chain combines TRBV4-1 with TRBJ2-7; 10 nucleotides align to TRBD2. Unmatched junction bases numbered 8, after V lost 0 bases and J lost 0 bases. CDR1 MGHRA and CDR2 YSYEKL come from the germline V gene. The CDR3 is 18 amino acids. CDR3 coding DNA: TGCGCCAGCAGCCAAGAAGAGACTAGCGGGCTCCTCTCCTACGAGCAGTACTTC. This translates into CASSQEETSGLLSYEQYF.

V gene TRBV6-6 combines with J gene TRBJ1-1, with D possibly being TRBD1 (6 bases). Germline lookup yields CDR1 MNHNY and CDR2 SVGAGI (reference sequence). The CDR3 loop spans 16 amino acids. V was cut by 0 bases and J by 4 bases, with 15 bases left in between. The CDR3 region is CASSYSKLRGSTEAFF. The CDR3 bases are TGTGCCAGCAGTTACTCGAAGTTGAGGGGGTCCACTGAAGCTTTCTTT.

This clone came up a few times. The rearrangement uses TRBV5-6 and TRBJ2-3; 11 nucleotides line up with TRBD1. Germline loops: CDR1 SGHDT, CDR2 YYEEEE. The CDR3 runs to 16 residues. V trimming: 3 bases; J trimming: 5 bases; junction bases outside the gene matches: 8. CDR3 coding DNA: TGTGCCAGCAGCTCGGACAGGGGGCCGTTTAAAGATACGCAGTATTTT. It translates to CASSSDRGPFKDTQYF.

V is TRBV4-1 and J is TRBJ1-5; D is possibly TRBD1 (5 bases). Trimming removed 0 bases from V and 4 bases from J, with 10 bases in between. Germline loops: CDR1 MGHRA, CDR2 YSYEKL. CDR3 length: 15 residues. The CDR3 sequence: CASSQDPTENQPQHF. DNA for the CDR3: TGCGCCAGCAGCCAAGACCCGACAGAGAATCAGCCCCAGCATTTT.

The genes are TRBV7-2 and TRBJ1-5, with D hard to call. The CDR3 loop spans 13 amino acids. Germline V CDR1 and CDR2: SGHTA, FQGNSA. The V gene lost 1 base and the J gene lost 4 bases, with 5 bases spanning the gap. CDR3 region: CASSLGENQPQHF. The CDR3 bases are TGTGCCAGCAGCTTAGGGGAGAATCAGCCCCAGCATTTT.

The chain links TRBV2 to TRBJ1-2; D might be TRBD1 (5 bases). V lost 6 bases to trimming and J lost 8 bases, with 22 bases between them. The CDR3 runs 15 residues. CDR1 and CDR2 (germline): SNHLY, FYNNEI. CDR3 sequence reads: CASSDPYGVKGGYTF. For the CDR3, the DNA is TGTGCCAGCAGCGATCCCTATGGGGTGAAGGGGGGCTACACCTTC.

This chain joins TRBV7-9 and TRBJ1-1; a weak D match, TRBD1 (6 bases). CDR1 and CDR2 from the germline V gene are SEHNR and FQNEAQ (reference sequence). The CDR3 length is 15 residues. V dropped 6 bases and J dropped 3 bases, with 17 bases sitting between them. The CDR3 DNA reads as TGTGCCAGCAGTCCCGGGGGGCCGAGGGACACTGAAGCTTTCTTT. Encoded protein: CASSPGGPRDTEAFF. Based on the CDR3 plus reference TRBV7-9 and TRBJ1-1, the full variable domain is DTGVSQNPRHKITKRGQNVTFRCDPISEHNRLYWYRQTLGQGPEFLTYFQNEAQLEKSRLLSDRFSAERPKGSFSTLEIQRTEQGDSAMYLCASSPGGPRDTEAFFGQGTRLTVV.

The chain has TRBV6-1 and TRBJ2-7; TRBD1 matches at 7 bases. J gave up 1 base and V 2 bases, and 5 bases lay outside the gene matches. This CDR3 contains 15 residues. Looked up from germline, CDR1 is MNHNS and CDR2 is SASEGT. The chain's CDR3 is CASSENTGVSYEQYF. As DNA, the CDR3 is TGTGCCAGCAGTGAAAACACAGGGGTTTCCTACGAGCAGTACTTC.

Only a few counts were recorded for this clone. The J gene is TRBJ1-1, the V gene TRBV7-9; D unclear. Germline assignment: CDR1 SEHNR and CDR2 FQNEAQ (reference sequence). The CDR3 loop spans 14 amino acids. V lost 8 bases and J 0 bases, leaving 13 bases between the germline ends. CDR3 in amino acids: CASLPDFLNTEAFF. CDR3 nucleotide sequence: TGTGCCAGCCTTCCGGACTTCTTGAACACTGAAGCTTTCTTT. Combining the CDR3 with reference TRBV7-9 and TRBJ1-1 gives the whole variable domain DTGVSQNPRHKITKRGQNVTFRCDPISEHNRLYWYRQTLGQGPEFLTYFQNEAQLEKSRLLSDRFSAERPKGSFSTLEIQRTEQGDSAMYLCASLPDFLNTEAFFGQGTRLTVV.

This clone has a handful of counts. This chain's CDR3 is CASSPGRVGNGGYTF. The CDR3, as DNA: TGTGCCAGCAGTCCGGGGAGGGTAGGTAATGGTGGCTACACCTTC. The chain recombines TRBV6-5 with TRBJ1-2; D gene uncertain. Trimming removed 5 bases at V and 7 bases at J, with 20 bases between. Germline V lookup: CDR1 MNHEY, CDR2 SVGAGI. The CDR3 is 15 residues long.

The chain combines TRBV5-8 with TRBJ1-5; no clear D gene. This CDR3 is built from 15 residues. Germline CDR1 SGHTS, CDR2 YDEGEE. The V gene lost 2 bases and the J gene lost 0 bases, with 9 bases spanning the gap. The CDR3 DNA follows: TGTGCCAGCAGCTTTGCGGCTTATAGCAATCAGCCCCAGCATTTT. Translated, it gives CASSFAAYSNQPQHF.

The chain combines TRBV4-2 with TRBJ1-2; 10 nucleotides agree with TRBD1. The germline CDR1 and CDR2 sequences are LGHNA and YNFKEQ. After removal of 0 bases from V and 4 bases from J, the junction contained 8 bases not matched to a gene. The CDR3 extends over 17 amino acids. In nucleotides, the CDR3 is TGTGCCAGCAGCCAAGACGGGACAGGGGTAGGGGGCTATGGCTACACCTTC. This sequence encodes CASSQDGTGVGGYGYTF.

This chain connects TRBV29-1 to TRBJ2-1; 7 bases line up with TRBD2. The CDR3 is made up of 13 amino acids. Trimming cost V 4 bases and J 4 bases; bases outside gene matches: 4. The germline V gene has CDR1 SQVTM and CDR2 ANQGSEA. The CDR3 DNA sequence: TGCAGCGTTGGAGCGGGGTCTTACAATGAGCAGTTCTTC. The encoded protein is CSVGAGSYNEQFF.

The gene calls are TRBV29-1 and TRBJ2-7; TRBD2 matches 7 bases. Germline V lookup: CDR1 SQVTM, CDR2 ANQGSEA. CDR3 length equals 15 residues. V trimming: 1 base; J trimming: 0 bases; junction bases outside the gene matches: 6. CDR3 in DNA: TGCAGCGTTGAAGGCGGGAGCTCTACCTCCTACGAGCAGTACTTC. This encodes CSVEGGSSTSYEQYF.